The 20 T cell receptor beta chains in this list originate from one sample, sequenced in a study of T cell responses to AZD1222 COVID-19 vaccine. The table came from immunoSEQ multiplex PCR; TCRdb's copy has only in-frame clones and leaves some out. The table lists 150,000 to 200,000 clones, approximately 93% of them singletons. This material consisted of peripheral blood, taken on day 0 of AZD1222 vaccination. The receptors were sampled from an adult in good health.

The CDR3 loop reads CASSQVTAFTDTQYF. CDR3 DNA: TGCGCCAGCAGCCAAGTAACAGCTTTCACAGATACGCAGTATTTT. The chain employs TRBV4-1 and TRBJ2-3; no firm D call. V was pared by 1 base and J by 2 bases, with 10 bases between. CDR3 length equals 15 residues. Germline CDR1 and CDR2: MGHRA and YSYEKL.

V gene TRBV4-1 combines with J gene TRBJ2-2, with D possibly being TRBD2 (7 bases). The CDR3 is made up of 15 amino acids. The V and J ends lost 7 bases and 6 bases respectively, with 18 bases between them. From germline, CDR1 is MGHRA and CDR2 YSYEKL. The CDR3 region is CASTPTRGGAGELFF. CDR3 bases: TGCGCCAGCACCCCGACCCGAGGGGGGGCCGGGGAGCTGTTTTTT.

This rearrangement joins TRBV19 to TRBJ2-5, with 8 positions matching TRBD1. J was trimmed by 5 bases and V by 10 bases; bases with no gene match: 3. The germline gives CDR1 LNHDA, CDR2 SQIVND (reference sequence). This CDR3 is built from 11 residues. CDR3 DNA: TGTGCCACAGGGGGCCAGGAGACCCAGTACTTC. As protein: CATGGQETQYF.

This chain connects TRBV12-3 or TRBV12-4 to TRBJ1-1; 9 nucleotides match TRBD1. This CDR3 has 12 residues. The V segment lost 5 bases and the J segment 9 bases; nucleotides outside the gene matches: 4. Written as DNA, the CDR3 is TGTGCCAGCAGTCGGACAGGGGCGAAAGCTTTCTTT. As protein: CASSRTGAKAFF.

The V call is TRBV9, the J call TRBJ1-1; unclear D gene. The CDR3 totals 14 residues. Germline assignment: CDR1 SGDLS and CDR2 YYNGEE. Trimming stripped 0 bases from V and 2 bases from J, with 8 bases between. CDR3 sequence (DNA): TGTGCCAGCAGCGTAGACGTGATAAACACTGAAGCTTTCTTT. This sequence encodes CASSVDVINTEAFF.

The chain couples TRBV10-3 to TRBJ1-1; D is ambiguous. Per the germline V gene, CDR1 is ENHRY and CDR2 is SYGVKD. V was shortened by 6 bases and J by 0 bases, with 5 bases between the two germline ends. CDR3 size: 12 residues. CDR3 bases: TGTGCCATCAGGGGTGTGAACACTGAAGCTTTCTTT. This encodes CAIRGVNTEAFF.

The chain couples TRBV19 to TRBJ2-3; 8 nucleotides align to TRBD2. Germline lookup yields CDR1 LNHDA and CDR2 SQIVND (reference sequence). The V segment lost 3 bases and the J segment 4 bases; nucleotides outside the gene matches: 9. The CDR3 totals 16 residues. The CDR3 DNA reads as TGTGCCAGTAGTATTCTCCCGGGGGGGGGACCAGATACGCAGTATTTT. Amino acid sequence: CASSILPGGGPDTQYF.

CDR3 nucleotides: TGTGCCACCAGCAGAGTACGCGATTCACCCCTCCACTTT. Translated, it gives CATSRVRDSPLHF. The J gene is TRBJ1-6, the V gene TRBV15; D remains ambiguous. Trimming took 1 base from V and 8 from J, leaving 6 bases between them. The CDR3 length is 13 residues. Germline-derived CDR1 and CDR2 are LNHNV and YYDKDF (reference sequence). Variable domain in full (rest from reference TRBV15 and TRBJ1-6): DAMVIQNPRYQVTQFGKPVTLSCSQTLNHNVMYWYQQKSSQAPKLLFHYYDKDFNNEADTPDNFQSRRPNTSFCFLDIRSPGLGDTAMYLCATSRVRDSPLHFGNGTRLTVT.

V usage is TRBV6-5 and J usage is TRBJ1-2, with 7 bases lining up with TRBD1. V lost 2 bases to trimming and J lost 5 bases; unmatched junction nucleotides: 8. The CDR3 contains 15 residues. The germline CDR1 and CDR2 sequences are MNHEY and SVGAGI. The CDR3 sequence: CASSYASGTAYGYTF. Written as DNA, the CDR3 is TGTGCCAGCAGTTACGCATCTGGGACAGCTTATGGCTACACCTTC.

The J gene is TRBJ2-7, the V gene TRBV5-1; 7 bases match TRBD1. The CDR3 sequence is 15 residues long. The V segment lost 2 bases and the J segment 0 bases; nucleotides outside the gene matches: 5. CDR1 SGHRS and CDR2 YFSETQ come from the germline V gene. The CDR3 nucleotides read TGCGCCAGCAGCTTAACCGGGACAGCCTCCTACGAGCAGTACTTC. This translates into CASSLTGTASYEQYF. The full variable domain, rest sourced from reference TRBV5-1 and TRBJ2-7, is KAGVTQTPRYLIKTRGQQVTLSCSPISGHRSVSWYQQTPGQGLQFLFEYFSETQRNKGNFPGRFSGRQFSNSRSEMNVSTLELGDSALYLCASSLTGTASYEQYFGPGTRLTVT.

The rearrangement joins TRBV18 to TRBJ2-7, with D unresolved. Germline V gene data show CDR1 as KGHSH and CDR2 as LQKENI. The ends were cut back, 3 bases at V and 4 bases at J, with 7 bases in the middle. The CDR3 loop spans 12 amino acids. CDR3 bases: TGTGCCAGCTCACCGGACGGGTACGAGCAGTACTTC. Translated: CASSPDGYEQYF. The whole variable domain, filled in from reference TRBV18 and TRBJ2-7, reads NAGVMQNPRHLVRRRGQEARLRCSPMKGHSHVYWYRQLPEEGLKFMVYLQKENIIDESGMPKERFSAEFPKEGPSILRIQQVVRGDSAAYFCASSPDGYEQYFGPGTRLTVT.

The rearrangement links TRBV5-6 to TRBJ2-7, with 15 bases matching TRBD2. The V and J ends lost 4 bases and 0 bases, in that order; junction bases with no gene match: 5. Germline CDR1 reads SGHDT; CDR2 reads YYEEEE. The CDR3 is 17 amino acids. The CDR3 region has the DNA TGTGCCAGCAGCCTGGGACTAGCGGGGGGTTACTCCTACGAGCAGTACTTC. Protein product: CASSLGLAGGYSYEQYF.

The rearrangement joins TRBV6-1 to TRBJ2-7; D ambiguous. V was cut by 0 bases and J by 2 bases, with 5 bases left in between. The CDR3 is 13 amino acids. Germline V gives CDR1 MNHNS, CDR2 SASEGT. The CDR3 spells CASSEAAPYEQYF. In DNA form, the CDR3 reads TGTGCCAGCAGTGAAGCGGCCCCCTACGAGCAGTACTTC.

The rearrangement uses TRBV19 and TRBJ1-3; unclear D gene. This CDR3 region has 15 residues. Trimming shortened V by 4 bases and J by 0 bases, and 10 bases separated the two germline ends. CDR1 is LNHDA and CDR2 is SQIVND in the germline V gene (reference sequence). The CDR3: CASSKAVLSGNTIYF. CDR3 sequence (DNA): TGTGCCAGTAGTAAGGCGGTGCTCTCTGGAAACACCATATATTTT.

V gene TRBV9 combines with J gene TRBJ1-2; D is ambiguous. V lost 0 bases, J lost 5 bases, and 14 bases lay in between. Germline V gene data show CDR1 as SGDLS and CDR2 as YYNGEE. The CDR3 spans 15 residues. This CDR3 is CASSVDWQQTYGYTF. The CDR3 DNA reads TGTGCCAGCAGCGTAGATTGGCAGCAGACTTATGGCTACACCTTC.

V usage is TRBV29-1 and J usage is TRBJ1-2; a weak D match, TRBD1 (5 bases). Trimming cost V 4 bases and J 4 bases, with 7 bases left between them. The germline gives CDR1 SQVTM, CDR2 ANQGSEA. This CDR3 contains 11 residues. As DNA, the CDR3 is TGCAGCGTTGGTGGGACCTATGGCTACACCTTC. It specifies CSVGGTYGYTF.

The chain recombines TRBV7-9 with TRBJ2-7; 7 bases line up with TRBD1. The CDR3 contains 17 residues. Germline loops: CDR1 SEHNR, CDR2 FQNEAQ (reference sequence). The trim removed 5 bases at V and 2 bases at J, leaving 15 bases unmatched. CDR3 bases: TGTGCCAGCAGCGATACGGGACAGAGAACCAAAACCTACGAGCAGTACTTC. This codes for CASSDTGQRTKTYEQYF.

V gene TRBV19 combines with J gene TRBJ1-4; D is perhaps TRBD1 (6 bases). The CDR3 is 15 residues long. The V end was cut by 3 bases, the J end by 0 bases, with 8 bases between. The germline CDR1 and CDR2 sequences are LNHDA and SQIVND (reference sequence). The CDR3 DNA follows: TGTGCCAGTAGTATTAGGGGGACAACTAATGAAAAACTGTTTTTT. Translation: CASSIRGTTNEKLFF.

The rearrangement uses TRBV6-5 and TRBJ1-5; maybe TRBD1 (5 bases). This CDR3 region has 14 residues. Germline loops: CDR1 MNHEY, CDR2 SVGAGI. The ends were cut back, 8 bases at V and 6 bases at J, with 17 bases in the middle. CDR3 sequence (DNA): TGTGCCAGCTGCCCCGGGACGGGGGGTCAGCCCCAGCATTTT. Protein sequence: CASCPGTGGQPQHF.

This chain links TRBV3-1 (or the pseudogene TRBV3-2) with TRBJ1-1; no clear D. The germline V and J ends were trimmed by 4 bases and 2 bases, with 20 bases remaining between them. This CDR3 has 17 residues. Germline assignment: CDR1 LGHDT and CDR2 YNNKEL (reference sequence). CDR3 region: CASSPDWGAYFNTEAFF. CDR3 nucleotide sequence: TGTGCCAGCAGCCCCGACTGGGGTGCATACTTCAACACTGAAGCTTTCTTT.